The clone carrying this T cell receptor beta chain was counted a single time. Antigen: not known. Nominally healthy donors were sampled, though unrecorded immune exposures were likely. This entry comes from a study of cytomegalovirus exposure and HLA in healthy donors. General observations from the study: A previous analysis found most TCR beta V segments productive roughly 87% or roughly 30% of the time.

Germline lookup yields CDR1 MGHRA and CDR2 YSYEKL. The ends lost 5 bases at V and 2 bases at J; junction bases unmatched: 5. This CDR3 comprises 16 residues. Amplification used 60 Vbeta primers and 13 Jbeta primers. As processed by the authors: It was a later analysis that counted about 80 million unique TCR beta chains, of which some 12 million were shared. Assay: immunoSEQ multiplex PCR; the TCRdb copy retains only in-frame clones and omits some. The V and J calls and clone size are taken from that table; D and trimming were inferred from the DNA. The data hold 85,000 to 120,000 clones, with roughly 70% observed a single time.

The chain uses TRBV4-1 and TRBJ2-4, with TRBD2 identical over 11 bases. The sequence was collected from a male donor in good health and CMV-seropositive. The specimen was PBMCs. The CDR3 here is CASSEASGGSKNIQYF. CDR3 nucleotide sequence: TGCGCCAGCAGCGAGGCTAGCGGGGGGTCCAAAAACATTCAGTACTTC.